This is a list of T cell receptor beta chains from one sample in a study of early T cells in non-severe SARS-CoV-2 infection. MiXCR was run by TCRdb on the 5' RACE reads, yielding one entry per CDR3 protein. The table lists about 80,000 distinct CDR3 sequences, about 16% of them singletons. The material sequenced was whole blood. The receptor set was obtained from an adult who was a healthcare worker with PCR-confirmed SARS-CoV-2 infection or an uninfected control (not recorded which). CDR3s include the opening cysteine and the closing phenylalanine or tryptophan. Each record gives: D gene, V gene, clone size, J gene, CDR3 DNA, CDR3 protein. The D gene is left open where the match is weak. Size is stated for part of the rows, as once, few or many counts, or as a class when the clone is expanded.

NA	TRBV12-3/TRBV12-4	few	TRBJ2-1	TGTGCCAGCAGTTACGGGAATGAGCAGTTCTTC	CASSYGNEQFF
NA	TRBV28	NA	TRBJ2-7	TGTGCCAGTTCCGGGGGCTTGGGCGAGCAGTACTTC	CASSGGLGEQYF
TRBD2	TRBV5-4	few	TRBJ2-3	TGTGCCAGCAGCTGGGATCTAGCGGCGACGACAGATACGCAGTATTTT	CASSWDLAATTDTQYF
NA	TRBV2	NA	TRBJ2-7	TGTGCCAGCAGTGCGGGCAGAGCGGTCGAGCAGTACTTC	CASSAGRAVEQYF
TRBD1	TRBV15	NA	TRBJ2-7	TGTGCCACCAGCCGTTTCCGGGACAGCGGCTACGAGCAGTACTTC	CATSRFRDSGYEQYF
TRBD2	TRBV19	NA	TRBJ2-7	TGTGCCAGTAACCCCTCAGGCGGGGGGGGCCGTTTCGAGCAGTACTTC	CASNPSGGGGRFEQYF
NA	TRBV5-1	few	TRBJ1-2	TGCGCCAGCAGCTTGTTTTTATTTCGTGGGTTCGGCTACACCTTC	CASSLFLFRGFGYTF
TRBD1	TRBV5-5	few	TRBJ1-1	TGTGCCAGCAGCTTTTCAGGGGGCCTTGAAGCTTTCTTT	CASSFSGGLEAFF
TRBD1	TRBV20-1	few	TRBJ1-6	TGCAGTGCTAGAAGGGGACAGGCTTTCTATAATTCACCCCTCCACTTT	CSARRGQAFYNSPLHF
TRBD1	TRBV10-1	few	TRBJ1-2	TGCGCCAGCAGTGAGGGCCGGACAGGGGGCAACTATGGCTACACCTTC	CASSEGRTGGNYGYTF
NA	TRBV18	few	TRBJ1-1	TGTGCCAGCTCTAGCAAGGTGGACACTGAAGCTTTCTTT	CASSSKVDTEAFF
NA	TRBV3-1	few	TRBJ1-2	TGTGCCAGCGGGCCAGGAGGCTACACCTTC	CASGPGGYTF
NA	TRBV6-6	NA	TRBJ2-3	TGTGCCAGCAGAGACGCAGGGTACACAGATACGCAGTATTTT	CASRDAGYTDTQYF
NA	TRBV5-1	NA	TRBJ2-1	TGCGCCAGCAGCCGGAGGGGGACATACAATGAGCAGTTCTTC	CASSRRGTYNEQFF
NA	TRBV5-1	NA	TRBJ2-1	TGCGCCAGCAGCCCGAACAACGTACCCAACAATGAGCAGTTCTTC	CASSPNNVPNNEQFF
TRBD2	TRBV29-1	few	TRBJ2-7	TGCAGCGTTGTTGCCGGGGGGAACTCCGAGCAGTACTTC	CSVVAGGNSEQYF
TRBD2	TRBV19	NA	TRBJ2-1	TGTGCCAGTAGGCGACTAGCGGGGTCCTACAATGAGCAGTTCTTC	CASRRLAGSYNEQFF
TRBD2	TRBV27	NA	TRBJ2-7	TGTGCCAGCGGCCTTCTGAGGCGGGGGGGCCGACCTTCCTACGAGCAGTACTTC	CASGLLRRGGRPSYEQYF
NA	TRBV2	NA	TRBJ2-7	TGTGCCAGCAGTGTCCACGAGCAGTACTTC	CASSVHEQYF
TRBD2	TRBV6-2/TRBV6-3	few	TRBJ2-5	TGTGCCAGCAGTTCCGGACTAGCGGGGGGGCAAGAGACCCAGTACTTC	CASSSGLAGGQETQYF
NA	TRBV9	NA	TRBJ2-1	TGTGCCAGCAGCGTAGACAGGAAGGATGAGCAGTTCTTC	CASSVDRKDEQFF
NA	TRBV24-1	few	TRBJ2-2	TGTGCCACCAGTGATCTAGGGGGATCTGGGGAGCTGTTTTTT	CATSDLGGSGELFF